The clone carrying this TCR beta chain was counted between two and nine times. Fresh 10 ml peripheral blood yielded PBMCs. The data are from a study of T cells in Graves' hyperthyroidism and ophthalmopathy. RNA transcripts provided the source from which TCR beta CDR3 regions were amplified. HTBI primers were employed in a first-round RT-PCR of the TCR CDR3. TCRdb re-called the multiplex PCR reads with MiXCR, one entry per CDR3 protein. The data show nearly 750,000 distinct CDR3 sequences, with roughly a third seen just once and about a third held by the top ten. In germline, CDR1 is SGHVS, CDR2 FQNEAQ. With 5 bases removed from V and 2 bases from J, the gap between germline ends came to 18 bases. The CDR3 length is 16 residues.

Sequencing was done on a sample of blood. The rearrangement joins TRBV7-8 to TRBJ1-1, with D unclear. The receptor was derived from a middle-aged woman with Graves' hyperthyroidism. The CDR3 sequence is CASSRILSRRNTEAFF. The CDR3 DNA reads TGTGCCAGCAGCCGGATCCTTTCCAGGCGAAACACTGAAGCTTTCTTT.